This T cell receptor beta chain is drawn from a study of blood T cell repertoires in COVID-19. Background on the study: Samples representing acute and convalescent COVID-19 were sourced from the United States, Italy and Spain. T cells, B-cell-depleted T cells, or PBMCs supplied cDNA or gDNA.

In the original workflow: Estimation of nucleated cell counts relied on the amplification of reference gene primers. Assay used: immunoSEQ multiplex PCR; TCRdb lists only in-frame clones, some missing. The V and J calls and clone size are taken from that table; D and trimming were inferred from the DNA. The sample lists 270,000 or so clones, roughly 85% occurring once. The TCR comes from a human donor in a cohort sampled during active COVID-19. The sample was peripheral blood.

CDR3 nucleotides: TGTGCCAGCAGCGAGCGGTGGAGGACCCAGTACTTC. It translates to CASSERWRTQYF. The V gene is TRBV2, the J gene TRBJ2-5; tentative D call: TRBD2 (5 bases). The V gene lost 6 bases and the J gene lost 7 bases, with 12 bases spanning the gap. Germline V gene data show CDR1 as SNHLY and CDR2 as FYNNEI. The CDR3 loop spans 12 amino acids.